Listed below are T cell receptor beta chains from one sample, sequenced in a study of control samples from healthy donors and cancer patients. Generated by immunoSEQ multiplex PCR, the TCRdb table keeps only in-frame clones and is missing some. This sample carries roughly 14,000 clones, approximately 77% of them seen once, and the ten largest clones take 17%. Sequenced sample: formalin-fixed, paraffin-embedded tissue. The receptor source for this set is a female donor with lung cancer. CDR3s include the opening cysteine and the closing phenylalanine or tryptophan. The D gene is left open where the match is weak. Rows may omit the clone size; those that give it use once, few, many or a size class.

V gene	D gene	J gene	CDR3 length	clone size	CDR3 DNA	CDR3 protein
TRBV18	NA	TRBJ1-2	15	NA	TGTGCCAGCTCACCGGGAGATAGGGCTTACTATGGCTACACCTTC	CASSPGDRAYYGYTF
TRBV9	NA	TRBJ2-1	16	NA	TGTGCCAGCAGCCCGCATCTACGCAGAGAGGGGAATGAGCAGTTCTTC	CASSPHLRREGNEQFF
TRBV28	TRBD1	TRBJ2-7	14	NA	TGTGCCAGCAGTTCCGGACAGGGGGCAGGAGAGCAGTACTTC	CASSSGQGAGEQYF
TRBV7-9	NA	TRBJ2-3	12	NA	TGTGCCAGCAGCTTAGAAGGAGATACGCAGTATTTT	CASSLEGDTQYF
TRBV6-5	TRBD1	TRBJ1-1	10	once	TGTGCCAGTGGACAGGGATCAGCTTTCTTT	CASGQGSAFF
TRBV6-5	NA	TRBJ2-2	14	NA	TGTGCCAGCAGCCTAAATTGGAACACCGGGGAGCTGTTTTTT	CASSLNWNTGELFF
TRBV18	TRBD1	TRBJ2-3	15	NA	TGTGCCAGCTCGCCGACAGGGGGGAGCACAGATACGCAGTATTTT	CASSPTGGSTDTQYF
TRBV29-1	NA	TRBJ1-1	11	NA	TGCAGCGTTGACAGGGGCACTGAAGCTTTCTTT	CSVDRGTEAFF
TRBV27	TRBD1	TRBJ1-1	15	NA	TGTGCCAGCAGTTCGAGGACAGGGACGAACACTGAAGCTTTCTTT	CASSSRTGTNTEAFF
TRBV29-1	TRBD1	TRBJ1-1	18	NA	TGCAGCGTTGAAGACCAACCGGGACAGGGGGCAGGCAACACTGAAGCTTTCTTT	CSVEDQPGQGAGNTEAFF
TRBV18	NA	TRBJ1-1	14	NA	TGTGCCAGCTCACCTAAGACACAGGGCGATGAAGCTTTCTTT	CASSPKTQGDEAFF
TRBV7-8	TRBD2	TRBJ2-7	15	few	TGTGCCAGCAGCTGGCGGGGGGTGGGAATCTACGAGCAGTACTTC	CASSWRGVGIYEQYF
TRBV4-3	NA	TRBJ1-1	15	NA	TGCGCCAGCAGCCAAGGGTGGGGGAGAGGAACTGAAGCTTTCTTT	CASSQGWGRGTEAFF